What follows describes a single T cell receptor beta chain. Trimming took off 4 bases at V and 3 bases at J, with 10 bases between the two ends. Germline values: CDR1 SGHTA, CDR2 FQGTGA. The CDR3 sequence is 13 residues long. This entry is derived from a study of T cell responses to AZD1222 COVID-19 vaccine. TCRdb keeps only in-frame clones here, not all; method: immunoSEQ multiplex PCR. Of about 190,000 clones listed, approximately 90% were seen once; the top ten hold 3.5% to 4%. Sequencing was performed on peripheral blood, taken 28 days after the second dose of the MenACWY control vaccine. The V and J genes are TRBV7-3 and TRBJ2-7; D is unresolved. The clonotype comes from an adult who received the MenACWY meningococcal vaccine as a control. DNA of the CDR3: TGTGCCAGCAGCTACGACCCCGGCTACGAGCAGTACTTC. Amino acids: CASSYDPGYEQYF.